The entry that follows covers one T cell receptor beta chain sequence. The antigen remains undetermined. The study recruited healthy Caucasian donors from Russia who were aged about 6 to 95. A sample-barcoded 5' primer and a J-beta primer mix were used in a second PCR of roughly 6 to 11 cycles. MiXCR was run by TCRdb on the 5' RACE reads, yielding one entry per CDR3 protein. The data hold about 1,400,000 distinct CDR3 sequences, with around 59% observed a single time. The CDR3 runs 17 residues. CDR1 LGHDT and CDR2 YNNKEL come from the germline V gene (reference sequence). J lost 1 base, V lost 4 bases, and 3 bases had no gene match. This entry belongs to a study of blood T cells in healthy people across ages. Findings and caveats of the study: Unsorted PBMC material precluded a definitive naive versus antigen-experienced comparison.

This sequence originates from a man aged 18 to 29 in good health. This chain joins TRBV3-1 and TRBJ2-4; TRBD2 matches at 14 bases. Material for sequencing was blood. CDR3 nucleotides: TGTGCCAGCAGCCGGACTAGCGGGGGGAGGGCCAAAAACATTCAGTACTTC. Encoded protein: CASSRTSGGRAKNIQYF.